These 19 T cell receptor beta chains originate from one sample sequenced in a study of cytomegalovirus exposure and HLA in healthy donors. Primers for the PCR totalled 60 Vbeta and 13 Jbeta. Assay: immunoSEQ multiplex PCR; the TCRdb copy retains only in-frame clones and omits some. This table holds about 150,000 clones, about 80% found once. Material for sequencing was PBMCs. These receptors came from a woman in her 40s in good health and CMV-seronegative.

The chain combines TRBV6-6 with TRBJ1-4, with D uncertain. V dropped 8 bases and J dropped 1 base, with 5 bases sitting between them. The CDR3 extends over 12 amino acids. The V gene's germline CDR1 is MNHNY and CDR2 SVGAGI (reference sequence). CDR3 sequence (DNA): TGTGCCAGCGCGAGAACTAATGAAAAACTGTTTTTT. This gives the protein CASARTNEKLFF.

V is TRBV19 and J is TRBJ2-1; TRBD2 matches at 8 bases. The V segment lost 0 bases and the J segment 3 bases; nucleotides outside the gene matches: 4. Germline V gene data show CDR1 as LNHDA and CDR2 as SQIVND (reference sequence). CDR3 length: 16 amino acids. In DNA form, the CDR3 reads TGTGCCAGTAGTATAGAAGCGGGAGAGGACTACAATGAGCAGTTCTTC. It specifies CASSIEAGEDYNEQFF.

The chain has TRBV25-1 and TRBJ2-2; D might be TRBD2 (7 bases). The V end lost 7 bases, the J end lost 3 bases, and 12 bases lay between the germline ends. This CDR3 has 14 residues. CDR1 MGHDK and CDR2 SYGVNS come from the germline V gene. The CDR3 DNA reads TGTGCCAGCAATGGGGGGGCCGACACCGGGGAGCTGTTTTTT. As protein: CASNGGADTGELFF.

The rearrangement links TRBV7-8 to TRBJ2-5; D is ambiguous. Germline loops: CDR1 SGHVS, CDR2 FQNEAQ. The CDR3 has 12 amino acids. Trimming shortened V by 1 base and J by 7 bases, and 7 bases separated the two germline ends. CDR3 bases: TGTGCCAGCAGCTTAGGGCCGGGGACCCAGTACTTC. It specifies CASSLGPGTQYF.

V gene TRBV5-1 combines with J gene TRBJ2-5; the match to TRBD2 covers 14 bases. The trim removed 3 bases at V and 5 bases at J, leaving 3 bases unmatched. CDR1 and CDR2 from the germline V gene are SGHRS and YFSETQ. The CDR3 runs to 15 residues. CDR3 residues: CASSSRTSGGETQYF. In nucleotides, the CDR3 is TGCGCCAGCAGCTCAAGGACTAGCGGGGGGGAGACCCAGTACTTC.

The chain has TRBV7-8 and TRBJ2-5, with a weak D call TRBD1 (6 bases). V shed 3 bases and J shed 1 base, with 9 bases lying between them. This CDR3 is built from 14 residues. Per germline, CDR1 SGHVS and CDR2 FQNEAQ. The CDR3 here is CASSLTGPQETQYF. The DNA for the CDR3 is TGTGCCAGCAGCTTGACAGGTCCCCAAGAGACCCAGTACTTC.

The rearrangement uses TRBV2 and TRBJ1-6; possibly TRBD1 for D (5 bases). The CDR3 sequence is 13 residues long. The ends were cut back, 11 bases at V and 10 bases at J, with 18 bases in the middle. Germline lookup yields CDR1 SNHLY and CDR2 FYNNEI. As DNA, the CDR3 is TGTGCCGGGGGGGGGTTCAAGAAATCACCCCTCCACTTT. This encodes CAGGGFKKSPLHF. Looking up the rest from reference TRBV2 and TRBJ1-6 gives the full variable domain: EPEVTQTPSHQVTQMGQEVILRCVPISNHLYFYWYRQILGQKVEFLVSFYNNEISEKSEIFDDQFSVERPDGSNFTLKIRSTKLEDSAMYFCAGGGFKKSPLHFGNGTRLTVT.

V is TRBV9 and J is TRBJ1-3; D unclear. CDR3 length: 14 residues. Trimming removed 2 bases at V and 4 bases at J, with 10 bases between. Per germline, CDR1 SGDLS and CDR2 YYNGEE. CDR3 residues: CASSVLGVGNTIYF. The CDR3 DNA reads as TGTGCCAGCAGCGTTCTCGGGGTGGGAAACACCATATATTTT.

This clone has a single count. The chain is built from TRBV7-6 and TRBJ1-3, with 9 bases lining up with TRBD1. Germline V CDR1 and CDR2: SGHVS, FNYEAQ. This CDR3 is 17 amino acids long. Trimming cost V 5 bases and J 1 base; bases outside gene matches: 9. Here the CDR3 DNA reads TGTGCCAGCAGCCCGCGACCCGGGACAGGGTCTGGAAACACCATATATTTT. This encodes CASSPRPGTGSGNTIYF.

J is TRBJ1-4 and V is TRBV6-5; 9 bases agree with TRBD1. The CDR3 spans 15 residues. Germline V gene lookup returns CDR1 MNHEY and CDR2 SVGAGI. Trimming took 0 bases from V and 5 from J; bases not matched to a gene: 1. Here the CDR3 reads CASSYSGQGNEKLFF. The CDR3 region has the DNA TGTGCCAGCAGTTACTCGGGACAGGGCAATGAAAAACTGTTTTTT.

In this sample, this clone turned up once. The genes are TRBV11-2 and TRBJ2-5; possibly TRBD2 for D (8 bases). V shed 2 bases and J shed 7 bases, with 29 bases lying between them. Germline V gene data show CDR1 as SGHAT and CDR2 as FQNNGV. CDR3 size: 19 residues. The CDR3 protein is CASSLKLELGGGPGGTQYF. The CDR3 DNA reads TGTGCCAGCAGCTTAAAGCTTGAGTTGGGCGGGGGGCCAGGGGGGACCCAGTACTTC.

The chain is built from TRBV2 and TRBJ1-4; possible D gene TRBD1, 5 bases. V lost 3 bases and J lost 3, with 11 bases in between. Germline V gene lookup returns CDR1 SNHLY and CDR2 FYNNEI. The CDR3 length is 15 residues. The CDR3 spells CASSEERGSNEKLFF. The CDR3 DNA follows: TGTGCCAGCAGTGAGGAACGGGGGTCTAATGAAAAACTGTTTTTT.

V and J are TRBV9 and TRBJ2-7; TRBD2 aligns across 7 bases. Germline V gene lookup returns CDR1 SGDLS and CDR2 YYNGEE. V gave up 0 bases and J gave up 0 bases; unmatched junction bases: 9. The CDR3 has 17 residues. Here the CDR3 reads CASSVGSRGGVSYEQYF. As DNA, the CDR3 is TGTGCCAGCAGCGTAGGTTCGCGCGGGGGTGTCTCCTACGAGCAGTACTTC.

Notes on this clone: Its ends do not fully match the called genes, so a read error is possible. The chain recombines TRBV11-3 with TRBJ2-7, with D perhaps matching TRBD2 (6 bases). CDR1 SGHNT and CDR2 YENEEA come from the germline V gene. This CDR3 is 13 amino acids long. The CDR3 DNA follows: TGTGCCAGCAGCTTTACTAGCTCCAACGAGCAGTACTTC. Protein: CASSFTSSNEQYF.

The genes are TRBV19 and TRBJ2-5; 7 positions match TRBD1. The J segment lost 4 bases and the V segment lost 6 bases, leaving 5 bases of the junction unmatched. The V gene's germline CDR1 is LNHDA and CDR2 SQIVND (reference sequence). CDR3 length: 13 amino acids. The CDR3 protein is CASRTHRGETQYF. The CDR3 DNA follows: TGTGCCAGTAGGACCCACAGGGGAGAGACCCAGTACTTC. Full variable domain (outside the CDR3, taken from reference TRBV19 and TRBJ2-5): DGGITQSPKYLFRKEGQNVTLSCEQNLNHDAMYWYRQDPGQGLRLIYYSQIVNDFQKGDIAEGYSVSREKKESFPLTVTSAQKNPTAFYLCASRTHRGETQYFGPGTRLLVL.

The chain combines TRBV2 with TRBJ2-2; no definite D call. The germline V gene encodes CDR1 SNHLY and CDR2 FYNNEI. The V end lost 1 base, the J end lost 1 base, and 4 bases lay between the germline ends. The length of the CDR3 is 14 residues. The CDR3: CASSEVGNTGELFF. In DNA form, the CDR3 reads TGTGCCAGCAGTGAAGTCGGGAACACCGGGGAGCTGTTTTTT.

This clone was observed once. V and J are TRBV5-1 and TRBJ1-1; D gene ambiguous. Per germline, CDR1 SGHRS and CDR2 YFSETQ. CDR3 length: 14 residues. V lost 3 bases and J lost 4, with 13 bases in between. CDR3 bases: TGCGCCAGCAGCTCCGCGATTGGTTCCACTGAAGCTTTCTTT. Amino acid sequence: CASSSAIGSTEAFF.

This clone came up a few times. The genes are TRBV27 and TRBJ1-4; maybe TRBD1 (5 bases). Germline V gives CDR1 MNHEY, CDR2 SMNVEV (reference sequence). This CDR3 has 14 amino acids. Trimming cost V 4 bases and J 7 bases, with 13 bases left between them. CDR3 bases: TGTGCCAGCAGTTACTCGGGGGGAAGTGAAAAACTGTTTTTT. Translation gives CASSYSGGSEKLFF.

This CDR3 is CASSLGLASEQYF. In nucleotides, the CDR3 is TGTGCCAGCAGCTTGGGACTAGCATCCGAGCAGTACTTC. The chain employs TRBV7-9 and TRBJ2-7, with TRBD2 matching 9 bases. The CDR3 runs 13 residues. The V gene end was trimmed by 3 bases and the J gene end by 6 bases; junction bases not matched to a gene: 3. From germline, CDR1 is SEHNR and CDR2 FQNEAQ (reference sequence).